These 14 T cell receptor beta chains originate from one sample sequenced in a study of cytomegalovirus exposure and HLA in healthy donors. With 60 Vbeta and 13 Jbeta primers, the PCR was carried out. TCRdb keeps only in-frame clones here, not all; method: immunoSEQ multiplex PCR. The sample shows more than 80,000 clones, more than 65% of them seen only once. Sequenced sample: PBMCs. The receptors shown here come from a woman aged 50 to 60 in good health and CMV-seropositive.

Only a few counts were recorded for this clone. The chain combines TRBV7-2 with TRBJ2-7; D remains unclear. Looked up from germline, CDR1 is SGHTA and CDR2 is FQGNSA. The CDR3 contains 15 residues. Trimming removed 1 base at V and 0 bases at J, with 10 bases between. The CDR3 reads CASSLGATSSYEQYF. In DNA form, the CDR3 reads TGTGCCAGCAGCTTAGGGGCTACGAGCTCCTACGAGCAGTACTTC.

V and J are TRBV4-2 and TRBJ1-1; D is ambiguous. The germline V and J ends were trimmed by 3 bases and 2 bases, with 7 bases remaining between them. CDR3 length equals 13 residues. The germline V gene has CDR1 LGHNA and CDR2 YNFKEQ. The CDR3 DNA reads TGTGCCAGCAGCCAGAGCTATAACACTGAAGCTTTCTTT. Translating gives CASSQSYNTEAFF.

The chain couples TRBV30 to TRBJ1-1, with no clear D. Trimming stripped 0 bases from V and 8 bases from J, with 7 bases between. CDR3 length: 11 amino acids. The germline V gene encodes CDR1 GTSNPN and CDR2 SVGIG (reference sequence). CDR3 sequence: CAWSVASEAFF. In DNA, the CDR3 is TGTGCCTGGAGTGTAGCCTCCGAAGCTTTCTTT.

This clone turned up a few times. The chain recombines TRBV4-2 with TRBJ2-3, with a possible D match to TRBD2 (6 bases). V was pared by 3 bases and J by 4 bases, with 20 bases between. Germline lookup yields CDR1 LGHNA and CDR2 YNFKEQ. CDR3 length: 17 amino acids. This chain's CDR3 is CASSQDPPGLHPDTQYF. CDR3 bases: TGTGCCAGCAGCCAGGATCCCCCGGGACTCCACCCAGATACGCAGTATTTT.

The V and J genes are TRBV7-2 and TRBJ2-3; 15 bases map to TRBD2. Losses at the gene ends were 4 bases for V and 14 bases for J; bases not matched to a gene: 13. Per germline, CDR1 SGHTA and CDR2 FQGNSA. The CDR3 sequence is 16 residues long. CDR3 nucleotide sequence: TGTGCCAGCAGCTCTGCGTCTAGGACTAGCGGGGGGGCCGTGTATTTT. This encodes CASSSASRTSGGAVYF.

The chain links TRBV5-1 to TRBJ1-4, with TRBD1 matching 7 bases. Trimming took 5 bases from V and 3 from J; bases not matched to a gene: 4. The germline CDR1 and CDR2 sequences are SGHRS and YFSETQ. The CDR3 totals 14 residues. The CDR3 DNA is TGCGCCAGCAGTCCCCAGGGGGCTAATGAAAAACTGTTTTTT. Protein product: CASSPQGANEKLFF.

This clone has a single count. The rearrangement links TRBV9 to TRBJ1-2; perhaps TRBD1 as D (5 bases). Germline loops: CDR1 SGDLS, CDR2 YYNGEE. Deletions cut 2 bases from V and 5 bases from J, with 13 bases between. This CDR3 spans 14 amino acids. This CDR3 is CASSVRQYDYGYTF. For the CDR3, the DNA is TGTGCCAGCAGCGTGAGACAGTACGATTATGGCTACACCTTC.

The chain couples TRBV19 to TRBJ2-7; 11 nucleotides align to TRBD1. With V trimmed by 5 bases and J by 3 bases, 6 bases remained unmatched. Germline CDR1 and CDR2: LNHDA and SQIVND (reference sequence). CDR3 size: 15 residues. CDR3 bases: TGTGCCAGTAGTGTGGCCGGGACAGGGGGCTACGAGCAGTACTTC. It encodes CASSVAGTGGYEQYF.

The chain links TRBV5-1 to TRBJ2-1; a weak D match, TRBD1 (5 bases). V was clipped by 0 bases and J by 0 bases, with 10 bases between them. Germline V gene data show CDR1 as SGHRS and CDR2 as YFSETQ. CDR3 length: 16 amino acids. The CDR3 region is CASSLDHRSSYNEQFF. CDR3 in DNA: TGCGCCAGCAGCTTGGATCACAGGAGCTCCTACAATGAGCAGTTCTTC. Full variable domain (outside the CDR3, taken from reference TRBV5-1 and TRBJ2-1): KAGVTQTPRYLIKTRGQQVTLSCSPISGHRSVSWYQQTPGQGLQFLFEYFSETQRNKGNFPGRFSGRQFSNSRSEMNVSTLELGDSALYLCASSLDHRSSYNEQFFGPGTRLTVL.

This clone was observed a few times. The gene calls are TRBV5-4 and TRBJ2-7; 7 nucleotides agree with TRBD2. There are 15 residues in the CDR3. V dropped 4 bases and J dropped 0; count of bases not matched to a gene: 7. Germline assignment: CDR1 SGHNT and CDR2 YYREEE (reference sequence). CDR3 DNA sequence: TGTGCCAGCAGCCGCCCGGGGGACTACTCCTACGAGCAGTACTTC. It yields the protein CASSRPGDYSYEQYF.

V gene TRBV27 combines with J gene TRBJ2-7; TRBD1 agrees at 12 bases. CDR1 MNHEY and CDR2 SMNVEV come from the germline V gene (reference sequence). The CDR3 runs 15 residues. Unmatched junction bases numbered 6, after V lost 4 bases and J lost 5 bases. The CDR3 loop is CASSSPGQGADEQYF. The CDR3 bases are TGTGCCAGCAGTTCGCCGGGACAGGGGGCCGACGAGCAGTACTTC.

This chain connects TRBV7-6 to TRBJ1-2; tentatively, D is TRBD1 (6 bases). Germline values: CDR1 SGHVS, CDR2 FNYEAQ. V shed 5 bases and J shed 4 bases, with 23 bases lying between them. CDR3 length: 17 residues. This CDR3 reads CASSPFPTGPRGYGYTF. The CDR3 DNA reads TGTGCCAGCAGCCCATTTCCAACAGGGCCCCGCGGCTATGGCTACACCTTC.

The chain couples TRBV7-8 to TRBJ2-5; 11 nucleotides align to TRBD2. Germline CDR1 is SGHVS and CDR2 is FQNEAQ. The CDR3 runs 14 residues. J gave up 8 bases and V 3 bases, and 5 bases lay outside the gene matches. This chain's CDR3 is CASSLLAGGRTQYF. In nucleotides, the CDR3 is TGTGCCAGCAGCTTGCTAGCGGGGGGTAGAACCCAGTACTTC.

Regarding this clone: This likely traces to a read error, being one base from a far larger clone. The same CDR3 also results from other DNA sequences found in this sample. This chain joins TRBV18 and TRBJ1-2; 9 nucleotides align to TRBD1. This CDR3 region has 14 residues. Germline CDR1 is KGHSH and CDR2 is LQKENI. The CDR3 reads CASSPGTGIVGYTF. The CDR3, as DNA: TGTGCCAGCTCACCAGGGACAGGGATCGTGGGCTACACTTTC.